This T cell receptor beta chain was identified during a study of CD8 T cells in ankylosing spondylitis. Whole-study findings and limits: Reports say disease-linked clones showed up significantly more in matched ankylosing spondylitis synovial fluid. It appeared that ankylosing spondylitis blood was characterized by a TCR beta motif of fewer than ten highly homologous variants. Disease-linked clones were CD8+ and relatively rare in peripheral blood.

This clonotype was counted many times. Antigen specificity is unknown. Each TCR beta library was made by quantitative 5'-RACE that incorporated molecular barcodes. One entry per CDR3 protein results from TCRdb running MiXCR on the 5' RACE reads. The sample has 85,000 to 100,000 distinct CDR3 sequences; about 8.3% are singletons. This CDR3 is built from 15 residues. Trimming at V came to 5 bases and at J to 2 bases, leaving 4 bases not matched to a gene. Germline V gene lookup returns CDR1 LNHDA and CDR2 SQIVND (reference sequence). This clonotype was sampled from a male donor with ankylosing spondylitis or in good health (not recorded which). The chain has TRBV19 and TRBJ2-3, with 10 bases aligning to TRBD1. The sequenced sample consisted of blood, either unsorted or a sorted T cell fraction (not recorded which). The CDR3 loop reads CASSRQGANTDTQYF. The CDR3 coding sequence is TGTGCCAGTAGTCGACAGGGGGCAAACACAGATACGCAGTATTTT. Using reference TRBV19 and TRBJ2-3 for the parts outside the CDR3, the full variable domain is DGGITQSPKYLFRKEGQNVTLSCEQNLNHDAMYWYRQDPGQGLRLIYYSQIVNDFQKGDIAEGYSVSREKKESFPLTVTSAQKNPTAFYLCASSRQGANTDTQYFGPGTRLTVL.